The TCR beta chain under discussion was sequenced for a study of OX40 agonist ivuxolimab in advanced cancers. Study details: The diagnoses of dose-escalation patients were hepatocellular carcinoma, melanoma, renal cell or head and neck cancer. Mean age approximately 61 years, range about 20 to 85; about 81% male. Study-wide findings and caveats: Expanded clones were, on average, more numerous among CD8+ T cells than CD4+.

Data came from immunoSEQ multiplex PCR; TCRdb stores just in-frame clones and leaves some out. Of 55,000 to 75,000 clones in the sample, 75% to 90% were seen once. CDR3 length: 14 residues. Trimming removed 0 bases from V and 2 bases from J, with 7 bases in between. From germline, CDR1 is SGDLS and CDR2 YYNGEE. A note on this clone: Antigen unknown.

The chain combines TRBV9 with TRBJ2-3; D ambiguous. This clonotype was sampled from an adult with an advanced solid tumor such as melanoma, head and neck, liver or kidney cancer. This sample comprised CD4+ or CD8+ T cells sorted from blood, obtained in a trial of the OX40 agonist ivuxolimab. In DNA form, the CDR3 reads TGTGCCAGCAGCGTAGGGTCTATCACAGATACGCAGTATTTT. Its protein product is CASSVGSITDTQYF.